This T cell receptor beta chain was documented in a study of OX40 agonist ivuxolimab in advanced cancers. Sequencing used immunoSEQ multiplex PCR; TCRdb keeps in-frame clones, though not all of them. The data contain about 50,000 clones, approximately 83% of them singletons. V dropped 6 bases and J dropped 2 bases, with 13 bases sitting between them. The CDR3 runs 14 residues. CDR1 is MNHNS and CDR2 is SASEGT in the germline V gene. The TCR was taken from an adult with an advanced solid tumor such as melanoma, head and neck, liver or kidney cancer. Sequenced material: CD4+ or CD8+ T cells sorted from blood, taken in a trial of the OX40 agonist ivuxolimab. The chain couples TRBV6-1 to TRBJ1-2; tentative D call: TRBD1 (5 bases). CDR3 DNA: TGTGCCAGCAGCGACAGCGGGGGAAACTATGGCTACACCTTC. This gives the protein CASSDSGGNYGYTF.